This T cell receptor (beta chain) comes out of a study of early T cells in non-severe SARS-CoV-2 infection. At the level of the study: From unsorted whole blood, bulk RNA was sequenced, and the chains remained unpaired.

Overall study findings and caveats: VDJdb matching skewed toward anti-spike CD8 responses, missing private and CD4 specificities.

Each cDNA molecule carried a unique molecular identifier. TCRdb used MiXCR to reprocess the 5' RACE reads, holding one entry per CDR3 protein. The sample lists tens of thousands of distinct CDR3 sequences, roughly 13% occurring once. At least ten counts were recorded for this clonotype. Antigen: not known. V was shortened by 6 bases and J by 5 bases, with 10 bases between the two germline ends. Per the germline V gene, CDR1 is SQVTM and CDR2 is ANQGSEA. The CDR3 is 11 amino acids. The sequence derives from an adult who was a healthcare worker with PCR-confirmed SARS-CoV-2 infection or an uninfected control (not recorded which). The chain uses TRBV29-1 and TRBJ2-5, with a possible D match to TRBD2 (5 bases). Sequenced: whole blood. CDR3 DNA: TGCAGCGTCAACAGCGGTGAGACCCAGTACTTC. It translates to CSVNSGETQYF.